These 28 T cell receptor beta chains came from one sample sequenced in a study of radiotherapy plus CTLA-4 blockade in lung cancer. Using immunoSEQ multiplex PCR, the repertoire was profiled, and TCRdb retains in-frame clones only, with some absent. The profile shows around 56,000 clones, 65% to 80% of them singletons. The specimen was peripheral blood, collected from a patient treated with radiotherapy plus ipilimumab. The origin of the receptors is a human donor with non-small cell lung cancer who had a complete response to radiotherapy plus ipilimumab.

The rearrangement links TRBV2 to TRBJ2-6, with D possibly matching TRBD2 (5 bases). V was shortened by 5 bases and J by 3 bases, with 11 bases between the two germline ends. Per the germline V gene, CDR1 is SNHLY and CDR2 is FYNNEI. CDR3 size: 15 residues. The CDR3 DNA follows: TGTGCCAGCAGTCTGGGCCGGGGTGGGGCCAACGTCCTGACTTTC. Protein product: CASSLGRGGANVLTF.

This chain joins TRBV10-3 and TRBJ1-1, with TRBD1 identical over 8 bases. This CDR3 contains 16 residues. V was pared by 0 bases and J by 4 bases, with 7 bases of the junction left unmatched. From germline, CDR1 is ENHRY and CDR2 SYGVKD. CDR3 sequence reads: CAISESQGAGSTEAFF. CDR3 nucleotide sequence: TGTGCCATCAGTGAGTCGCAGGGGGCCGGGAGCACTGAAGCTTTCTTT.

The V and J genes are TRBV9 and TRBJ1-2, with 7 bases fitting TRBD1. Germline V gene lookup returns CDR1 SGDLS and CDR2 YYNGEE. The CDR3 is 18 amino acids. The junction had 14 bases not matched to a gene; V was cut back by 2 bases and J by 1 base. CDR3 DNA: TGTGCCAGCAGCGTTGGGCTCCGGGACAGAAAAATTAACTATGGCTACACCTTC. Amino acids: CASSVGLRDRKINYGYTF.

The count of this clone is one. CDR3 residues: CASSLVDSLHGYTF. The CDR3 DNA is TGTGCCAGCAGCTTGGTAGACAGTCTTCATGGCTACACCTTC. The gene calls are TRBV5-4 and TRBJ1-2; tentatively, D is TRBD1 (5 bases). Germline CDR1 SGHNT, CDR2 YYREEE (reference sequence). Between the trimmed V and J ends, which lost 0 bases and 6 bases, there was a span of 12 bases. The CDR3 consists of 14 residues.

The chain recombines TRBV6-1 with TRBJ2-5, with TRBD1 identical over 8 bases. Germline V lookup: CDR1 MNHNS, CDR2 SASEGT. This CDR3 region has 15 residues. V lost 8 bases to trimming and J lost 1 base; unmatched junction nucleotides: 9. CDR3 protein: CASATGDRIQETQYF. The CDR3 DNA is TGTGCCAGCGCAACTGGGGACAGGATCCAAGAGACCCAGTACTTC.

This clone was observed a few times. The chain links TRBV19 to TRBJ2-5; 12 bases line up with TRBD2. Germline V gives CDR1 LNHDA, CDR2 SQIVND (reference sequence). CDR3 length: 15 residues. CDR3 loop: CEIEGLAGVQETQYF. CDR3 nucleotides: TGTGAGATCGAGGGACTAGCGGGCGTTCAAGAGACCCAGTACTTC.

CDR3 amino acids: CASSLEGAVREQYF. CDR3 bases: TGCGCCAGCAGCTTGGAGGGGGCAGTGCGTGAGCAGTACTTC. The chain couples TRBV5-1 to TRBJ2-5; 7 positions agree with TRBD1. The CDR3 is made up of 14 amino acids. The germline V gene has CDR1 SGHRS and CDR2 YFSETQ. V gave up 0 bases and J gave up 11 bases; unmatched junction bases: 10.

The J gene is TRBJ1-1, the V gene TRBV4-2; D unclear. The ends were cut back, 0 bases at V and 7 bases at J, with 15 bases in the middle. The CDR3 extends over 15 amino acids. CDR1 and CDR2 from the germline V gene are LGHNA and YNFKEQ. Here the CDR3 DNA reads TGTGCCAGCAGCCAAGATGGCAGTTACGGGGTTGAAGCTTTCTTT. Translated: CASSQDGSYGVEAFF.

The CDR3 nucleotides read TGTGCCAGCAGCGCAAGGACAGGGGCAGATACGCAGTATTTT. Amino acid sequence: CASSARTGADTQYF. The chain joins TRBV9 to TRBJ2-3, with 9 bases lining up with TRBD1. The CDR3 totals 14 residues. From germline, CDR1 is SGDLS and CDR2 YYNGEE. J lost 4 bases, V lost 3 bases, and 3 bases had no gene match.

CDR3 coding DNA: TGTGCCAGCAGCGGGAGGCCCACCGGGGAGCTGTTTTTT. Its protein product is CASSGRPTGELFF. The chain recombines TRBV7-2 with TRBJ2-2, with D tentatively TRBD2 (6 bases). From germline, CDR1 is SGHTA and CDR2 FQGNSA. The CDR3 runs 13 residues. Trimming took off 5 bases at V and 4 bases at J, with 8 bases between the two ends. Based on the CDR3 plus reference TRBV7-2 and TRBJ2-2, the full variable domain is GAGVSQSPSNKVTEKGKDVELRCDPISGHTALYWYRQSLGQGLEFLIYFQGNSAPDKSGLPSDRFSAERTGGSVSTLTIQRTQQEDSAVYLCASSGRPTGELFFGEGSRLTVL.

V gene TRBV9 combines with J gene TRBJ2-1; D is perhaps TRBD2 (6 bases). CDR3 length: 16 residues. Trimming stripped 3 bases from V and 4 bases from J, with 17 bases between. CDR1 and CDR2 from the germline V gene are SGDLS and YYNGEE. The CDR3 DNA reads TGTGCCAGCAGCGCCCTTCTGTCTAGCGTATACAATGAGCAGTTCTTC. This codes for CASSALLSSVYNEQFF.

This clone was seen more than once but under ten times. J is TRBJ1-1 and V is TRBV18; 9 bases are a match to TRBD1. V lost 3 bases to trimming and J lost 2 bases; unmatched junction nucleotides: 16. This CDR3 spans 19 amino acids. Germline CDR1 reads KGHSH; CDR2 reads LQKENI. CDR3 region: CASSPRGTGRFSINTEAFF. The CDR3 nucleotides read TGTGCCAGCTCACCGAGGGGGACAGGGCGATTTTCGATTAACACTGAAGCTTTCTTT.

This clone was found a few times. The V call is TRBV10-1, the J call TRBJ2-2, with 9 bases fitting TRBD1. Germline V CDR1 and CDR2: WNHNN, SYGVQD (reference sequence). V was pared by 3 bases and J by 4 bases, with 3 bases of the junction left unmatched. The CDR3 is 15 amino acids. CDR3: CASSEGTGFTGELFF. The CDR3 bases are TGCGCCAGCAGTGAAGGGACAGGGTTCACCGGGGAGCTGTTTTTT.

This chain uses TRBV4-3 with TRBJ1-1, with a tentative D call TRBD1 (6 bases). The CDR3 has 15 amino acids. The germline gives CDR1 LGHNA, CDR2 YSLEER. Between the trimmed V and J ends, which lost 0 bases and 10 bases, there was a span of 18 bases. As DNA, the CDR3 is TGCGCCAGCAGCCAAGACCCACGGGACACCAAGGGAGCTTTCTTT. Translated: CASSQDPRDTKGAFF.

This chain uses TRBV6-5 with TRBJ1-2; 9 bases match TRBD1. Looked up from germline, CDR1 is MNHEY and CDR2 is SVGAGI. After removal of 6 bases from V and 3 bases from J, the junction contained 8 bases not matched to a gene. This CDR3 is 15 amino acids long. CDR3 sequence reads: CASSQTGGLYYGYTF. Written as DNA, the CDR3 is TGTGCCAGCAGCCAGACAGGGGGTCTATACTATGGCTACACCTTC.

The chain combines TRBV7-2 with TRBJ2-1; no clear D gene. The germline V gene has CDR1 SGHTA and CDR2 FQGNSA. The CDR3 covers 11 residues. V was cut by 5 bases and J by 7 bases, with 6 bases left in between. In nucleotides, the CDR3 is TGTGCCAGCAGCCCTTCTAATGAGCAGTTCTTC. Translation: CASSPSNEQFF.

This clone was observed a handful of times. The chain recombines TRBV10-3 with TRBJ1-1; possibly TRBD1 for D (6 bases). The CDR3 is 15 amino acids. V lost 3 bases, J lost 5 bases, and 16 bases lay in between. The V gene's germline CDR1 is ENHRY and CDR2 SYGVKD. The chain's CDR3 is CAISELTGLRTEAFF. DNA of the CDR3: TGTGCCATCAGTGAACTCACAGGGTTGCGAACTGAAGCTTTCTTT.

The chain is built from TRBV5-1 and TRBJ1-2; TRBD1 is a possible D gene (5 bases). V was pared by 0 bases and J by 6 bases, with 15 bases between. This CDR3 region has 15 residues. Per the germline V gene, CDR1 is SGHRS and CDR2 is YFSETQ. CDR3 nucleotides: TGCGCCAGCAGCTTGGCTGAGACCGTAGGGGATGGCTACACCTTC. It translates to CASSLAETVGDGYTF.

CDR3: CASSLDRDNGYTF. CDR3 DNA sequence: TGTGCCAGCAGCCTGGACAGGGATAATGGCTACACCTTC. The V and J genes are TRBV11-3 and TRBJ1-2; 8 nucleotides match TRBD1. The CDR3 has 13 amino acids. With 5 bases clipped from V and 6 bases from J, the junction kept 5 bases outside the gene matches. From germline, CDR1 is SGHNT and CDR2 YENEEA.

The V call is TRBV5-5, the J call TRBJ2-1; the D gene is possibly TRBD1 (6 bases). This CDR3 contains 13 residues. Trimming left V 7 bases short and J 9 bases short, with 17 bases between. Germline values: CDR1 SGHKS, CDR2 YYEKEE (reference sequence). Written as DNA, the CDR3 is TGTGCCAGCCGCATGAGGGGGAATCGTGAGCAGTTCTTC. It translates to CASRMRGNREQFF. The full variable domain, completed using reference TRBV5-5 and TRBJ2-1, is DAGVTQSPTHLIKTRGQQVTLRCSPISGHKSVSWYQQVLGQGPQFIFQYYEKEERGRGNFPDRFSARQFPNYSSELNVNALLLGDSALYLCASRMRGNREQFFGPGTRLTVL.

The chain uses TRBV19 and TRBJ1-2; 8 bases line up with TRBD1. The germline gives CDR1 LNHDA, CDR2 SQIVND (reference sequence). The CDR3 extends over 14 amino acids. J was trimmed by 6 bases and V by 4 bases; bases with no gene match: 7. CDR3 sequence (DNA): TGTGCCAGTAGTACATTCGACAGGGGCAATGGCTACACCTTC. Its protein product is CASSTFDRGNGYTF.

This rearrangement joins TRBV19 to TRBJ2-1; D is perhaps TRBD1 (5 bases). Trimming stripped 3 bases from V and 5 bases from J, with 11 bases between. There are 14 residues in the CDR3. Germline assignment: CDR1 LNHDA and CDR2 SQIVND (reference sequence). CDR3: CASSIMGLNNEQFF. CDR3 DNA: TGTGCCAGTAGTATTATGGGGCTTAACAATGAGCAGTTCTTC.

The chain links TRBV5-6 to TRBJ1-2, with 10 bases lining up with TRBD1. CDR1 is SGHDT and CDR2 is YYEEEE in the germline V gene. The V and J ends lost 6 bases and 7 bases, in that order; junction bases with no gene match: 15. This CDR3 is 16 amino acids long. CDR3 protein: CASNLVRRQGARGYTF. For the CDR3, the DNA is TGTGCCAGCAACTTAGTTCGTAGACAGGGGGCGCGTGGCTACACCTTC.

V and J are TRBV4-1 and TRBJ1-2; 12 nucleotides line up with TRBD1. V dropped 1 base and J dropped 6; count of bases not matched to a gene: 18. This CDR3 contains 20 residues. Germline assignment: CDR1 MGHRA and CDR2 YSYEKL. This CDR3 is CASSQVFPKTGGTGGDGYTF. The CDR3, as DNA: TGCGCCAGCAGCCAAGTATTCCCAAAGACTGGGGGGACAGGGGGCGATGGCTACACCTTC.

In this sample, this clone turned up once. V and J are TRBV19 and TRBJ2-1; possibly TRBD2 for D (6 bases). Looked up from germline, CDR1 is LNHDA and CDR2 is SQIVND (reference sequence). V was trimmed by 6 bases and J by 6 bases, leaving 18 bases between them. The CDR3 spans 15 residues. The CDR3 DNA reads TGTGCCAGTAGGGGTGGGACTCTCCAGGTCAATGAGCAGTTCTTC. Protein: CASRGGTLQVNEQFF.

The rearrangement links TRBV6-4 to TRBJ2-7, with 11 bases aligning to TRBD2. This CDR3 has 17 amino acids. Losses at the gene ends were 0 bases for V and 0 bases for J; bases not matched to a gene: 4. Germline V gene data show CDR1 as MRHNA and CDR2 as SNTAGT. The CDR3 DNA sequence: TGTGCCAGCAGTGACTCGATAGCGGGAGGGAACTCCTACGAGCAGTACGTC. Its protein product is CASSDSIAGGNSYEQYV.

The V call is TRBV5-4, the J call TRBJ1-4; D is uncertain. Germline lookup yields CDR1 SGHNT and CDR2 YYREEE (reference sequence). Trimming removed 4 bases at V and 2 bases at J, with 12 bases between. The CDR3 consists of 15 residues. In DNA, the CDR3 is TGTGCCAGCAGCCTGCCGGGTCGGACTAATGAAAAACTGTTTTTT. The encoded protein is CASSLPGRTNEKLFF. Looking up the rest from reference TRBV5-4 and TRBJ1-4 gives the full variable domain: ETGVTQSPTHLIKTRGQQVTLRCSSQSGHNTVSWYQQALGQGPQFIFQYYREEENGRGNFPPRFSGLQFPNYSSELNVNALELDDSALYLCASSLPGRTNEKLFFGSGTQLSVL.

J is TRBJ1-3 and V is TRBV5-1; tentative D call: TRBD1 (5 bases). This CDR3 is built from 14 residues. Per the germline V gene, CDR1 is SGHRS and CDR2 is YFSETQ. V gave up 4 bases and J gave up 7 bases, with 15 bases separating them. The CDR3 loop reads CASSPTETQNTIYF. Written as DNA, the CDR3 is TGCGCCAGCAGCCCGACAGAAACCCAGAACACCATATATTTT.